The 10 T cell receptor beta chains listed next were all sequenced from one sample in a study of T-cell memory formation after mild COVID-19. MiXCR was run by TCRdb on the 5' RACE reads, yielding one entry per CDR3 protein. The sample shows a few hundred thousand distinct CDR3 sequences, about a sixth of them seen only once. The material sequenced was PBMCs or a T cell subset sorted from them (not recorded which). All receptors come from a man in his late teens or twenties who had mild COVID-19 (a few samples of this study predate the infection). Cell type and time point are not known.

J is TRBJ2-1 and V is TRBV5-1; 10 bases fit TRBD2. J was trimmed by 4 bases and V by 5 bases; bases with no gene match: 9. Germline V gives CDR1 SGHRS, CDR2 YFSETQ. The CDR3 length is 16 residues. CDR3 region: CASSPDTSGVYNEQFF. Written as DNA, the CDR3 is TGCGCCAGCAGTCCCGATACTAGCGGGGTGTACAATGAGCAGTTCTTC. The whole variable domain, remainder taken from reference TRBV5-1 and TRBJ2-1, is KAGVTQTPRYLIKTRGQQVTLSCSPISGHRSVSWYQQTPGQGLQFLFEYFSETQRNKGNFPGRFSGRQFSNSRSEMNVSTLELGDSALYLCASSPDTSGVYNEQFFGPGTRLTVL.

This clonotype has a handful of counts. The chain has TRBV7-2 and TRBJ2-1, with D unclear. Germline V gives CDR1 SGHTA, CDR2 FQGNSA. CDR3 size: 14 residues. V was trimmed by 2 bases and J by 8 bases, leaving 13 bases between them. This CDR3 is CASSLREGSDEQFF. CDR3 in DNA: TGTGCCAGCAGCTTAAGGGAAGGGTCGGATGAGCAGTTCTTC.

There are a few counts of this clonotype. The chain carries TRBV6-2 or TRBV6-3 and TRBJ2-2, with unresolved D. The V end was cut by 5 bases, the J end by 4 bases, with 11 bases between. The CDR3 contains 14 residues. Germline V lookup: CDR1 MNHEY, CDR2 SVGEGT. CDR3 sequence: CASSRTPPTGELFF. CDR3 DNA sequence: TGTGCCAGCAGTAGGACGCCGCCCACCGGGGAGCTGTTTTTT.

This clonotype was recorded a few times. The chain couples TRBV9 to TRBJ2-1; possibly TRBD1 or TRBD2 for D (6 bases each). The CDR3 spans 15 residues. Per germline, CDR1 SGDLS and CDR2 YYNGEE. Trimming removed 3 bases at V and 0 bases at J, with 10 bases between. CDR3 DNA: TGTGCCAGCAGCGAGTCGGGGGCCTCCTACAATGAGCAGTTCTTC. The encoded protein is CASSESGASYNEQFF.

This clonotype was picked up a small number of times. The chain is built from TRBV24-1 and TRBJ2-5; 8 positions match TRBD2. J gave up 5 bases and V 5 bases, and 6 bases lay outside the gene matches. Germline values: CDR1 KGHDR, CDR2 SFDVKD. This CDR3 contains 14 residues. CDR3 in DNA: TGTGCCACCAGTGCGGGGGGGCCAGTGGAGACCCAGTACTTC. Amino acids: CATSAGGPVETQYF.

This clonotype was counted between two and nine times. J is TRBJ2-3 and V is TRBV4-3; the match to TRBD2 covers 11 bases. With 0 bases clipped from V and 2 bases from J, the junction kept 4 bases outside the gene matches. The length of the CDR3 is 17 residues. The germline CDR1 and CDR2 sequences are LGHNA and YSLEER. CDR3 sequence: CASSQESGLAATDTQYF. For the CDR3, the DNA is TGCGCCAGCAGCCAAGAGTCGGGACTAGCGGCCACAGATACGCAGTATTTT.

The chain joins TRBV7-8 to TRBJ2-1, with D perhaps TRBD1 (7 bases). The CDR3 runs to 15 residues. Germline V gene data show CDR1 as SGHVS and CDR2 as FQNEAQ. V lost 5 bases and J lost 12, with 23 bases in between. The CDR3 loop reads CASSPGWAGGGGQFF. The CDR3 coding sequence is TGTGCCAGCAGCCCAGGTTGGGCAGGGGGAGGCGGGCAGTTCTTC.

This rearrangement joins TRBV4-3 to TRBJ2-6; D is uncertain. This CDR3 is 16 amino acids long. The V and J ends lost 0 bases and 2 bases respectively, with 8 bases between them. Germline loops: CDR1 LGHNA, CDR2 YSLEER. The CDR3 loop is CASSQDLMTGANVLTF. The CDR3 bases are TGCGCCAGCAGCCAAGATCTGATGACTGGGGCCAACGTCCTGACTTTC.

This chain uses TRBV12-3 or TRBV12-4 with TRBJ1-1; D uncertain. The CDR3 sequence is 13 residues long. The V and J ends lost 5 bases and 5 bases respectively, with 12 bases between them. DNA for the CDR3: TGTGCCAGCAGTCCCCCTTGGGGAACTGAAGCTTTCTTT. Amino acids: CASSPPWGTEAFF.

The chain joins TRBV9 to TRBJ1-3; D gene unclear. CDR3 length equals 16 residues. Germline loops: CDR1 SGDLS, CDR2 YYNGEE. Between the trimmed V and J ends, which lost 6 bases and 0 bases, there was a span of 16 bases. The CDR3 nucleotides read TGTGCCAGCAATGTAGGACCCGCTCCCTCTGGAAACACCATATATTTT. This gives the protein CASNVGPAPSGNTIYF.